The 15 T cell receptor beta chains listed next were all sequenced from one sample in a study of blood T cell repertoires in COVID-19. The assay was immunoSEQ multiplex PCR, and TCRdb's table has in-frame clones only and misses some. Of about 110,000 clones listed, about 83% are singletons. What was sequenced was peripheral blood. These receptors were obtained from a woman aged 70-85 years with acute or convalescent COVID-19.

The rearrangement links TRBV20-1 to TRBJ1-1, with 10 bases matching TRBD1. Germline-derived CDR1 and CDR2 are DFQATT and SNEGSKA (reference sequence). The CDR3 runs 19 residues. With V trimmed by 3 bases and J by 0 bases, 16 bases remained unmatched. Here the CDR3 DNA reads TGCAGTGCTAGTGCCGCGGTGACAGGGGGCGTCGGCATGAACACTGAAGCTTTCTTT. It is translated as CSASAAVTGGVGMNTEAFF.

The rearrangement links TRBV6-6 to TRBJ2-1; TRBD2 matches at 13 bases. This CDR3 has 16 amino acids. The germline V gene has CDR1 MNHNY and CDR2 SVGAGI (reference sequence). The V segment lost 5 bases and the J segment 4 bases; nucleotides outside the gene matches: 5. The CDR3 reads CASSQTSGGAYNEQFF. The CDR3, as DNA: TGTGCCAGCAGTCAAACTAGCGGGGGGGCTTACAATGAGCAGTTCTTC.

J is TRBJ2-1 and V is TRBV29-1; 9 nucleotides match TRBD2. The CDR3 is made up of 19 amino acids. V shed 4 bases and J 6 bases; nucleotides not matched to a gene: 22. In germline, CDR1 is SQVTM, CDR2 ANQGSEA. CDR3 protein: CSVGRRPGDQAGGRNEQFF. CDR3 DNA: TGCAGCGTTGGTAGGCGGCCAGGGGATCAAGCGGGAGGACGCAATGAGCAGTTCTTC.

In this sample, this clone turned up once. The J gene is TRBJ2-2, the V gene TRBV10-3; 7 bases fit TRBD1. The CDR3 totals 17 residues. Trimming took 4 bases from V and 1 from J; bases not matched to a gene: 9. Germline loops: CDR1 ENHRY, CDR2 SYGVKD. The CDR3 nucleotides read TGTGCCATCAGTGGATCGCCGGGACAGAGGAACACCGGGGAGCTGTTTTTT. Protein product: CAISGSPGQRNTGELFF.

The chain has TRBV28 and TRBJ2-2; D may be TRBD1 (6 bases). The CDR3 consists of 16 residues. Germline loops: CDR1 MDHEN, CDR2 SYDVKM. V was clipped by 7 bases and J by 1 base, with 16 bases between them. CDR3: CASTQVGAQNTGELFF. The CDR3 DNA follows: TGTGCCAGCACCCAAGTGGGGGCGCAGAACACCGGGGAGCTGTTTTTT. The variable domain in full, with the rest retrieved from reference TRBV28 and TRBJ2-2, is DVKVTQSSRYLVKRTGEKVFLECVQDMDHENMFWYRQDPGLGLRLIYFSYDVKMKEKGDIPEGYSVSREKKERFSLILESASTNQTSMYLCASTQVGAQNTGELFFGEGSRLTVL.

The genes are TRBV5-1 and TRBJ1-6; D is unresolved. With 0 bases removed from V and 0 bases from J, the gap between germline ends came to 13 bases. CDR3 size: 18 residues. Germline V gene sequence: CDR1 SGHRS, CDR2 YFSETQ. DNA for the CDR3: TGCGCCAGCAGCTTGGGAGCGAGGAAAAGCTCCTATAATTCACCCCTCCACTTT. Its translation is CASSLGARKSSYNSPLHF.

The chain uses TRBV6-6 and TRBJ2-1, with 9 bases that match TRBD1. Trimming removed 7 bases from V and 6 bases from J; junction bases left unmatched: 19. The CDR3 consists of 18 residues. Germline values: CDR1 MNHNY, CDR2 SVGAGI (reference sequence). CDR3 sequence reads: CASTREPWTGARGNEQFF. The CDR3 DNA reads as TGTGCCAGCACTCGGGAGCCTTGGACAGGGGCTCGGGGCAATGAGCAGTTCTTC.

This clone appeared once. The chain is built from TRBV4-1 and TRBJ2-7, with a weak D call TRBD2 (5 bases). From germline, CDR1 is MGHRA and CDR2 YSYEKL. With 1 base removed from V and 2 bases from J, the gap between germline ends came to 12 bases. The CDR3 spans 15 residues. This CDR3 reads CASSQVGSGAYEQYF. Written as DNA, the CDR3 is TGCGCCAGCAGCCAAGTTGGAAGCGGTGCCTACGAGCAGTACTTC.

This sequence joins TRBV28 and TRBJ2-7; 11 nucleotides line up with TRBD2. The CDR3 has 15 amino acids. Germline assignment: CDR1 MDHEN and CDR2 SYDVKM. J was trimmed by 3 bases and V by 5 bases; bases with no gene match: 6. CDR3 sequence (DNA): TGTGCCAGCAGTGACCTAGCGGGAGGCCTCTACGAGCAGTACTTC. As protein: CASSDLAGGLYEQYF.

The gene calls are TRBV5-4 and TRBJ1-2; 8 bases align to TRBD1. The CDR3 length is 18 residues. Germline V lookup: CDR1 SGHNT, CDR2 YYREEE (reference sequence). Trimming at V came to 4 bases and at J to 7 bases, leaving 21 bases not matched to a gene. CDR3: CASSPRGQGGSITSGYTF. The CDR3 nucleotides are TGTGCCAGCAGCCCCCGAGGACAGGGCGGTTCTATAACTTCTGGCTACACCTTC.

The chain's CDR3 is CASSFGRGRFDGYTF. The CDR3 DNA follows: TGTGCCAGCAGCTTCGGAAGGGGGCGCTTCGATGGCTACACCTTC. The rearrangement uses TRBV5-6 and TRBJ1-2, with TRBD1 matching 7 bases. With V trimmed by 2 bases and J by 6 bases, 10 bases remained unmatched. The germline CDR1 and CDR2 sequences are SGHDT and YYEEEE. The CDR3 is 15 amino acids. Using reference TRBV5-6 and TRBJ1-2 for the parts outside the CDR3, the full variable domain is DAGVTQSPTHLIKTRGQQVTLRCSPKSGHDTVSWYQQALGQGPQFIFQYYEEEERQRGNFPDRFSGHQFPNYSSELNVNALLLGDSALYLCASSFGRGRFDGYTFGSGTRLTVV.

The chain couples TRBV7-2 to TRBJ2-7; D is undetermined. Germline lookup yields CDR1 SGHTA and CDR2 FQGNSA. Trimming cost V 3 bases and J 0 bases, with 6 bases left between them. CDR3 size: 13 residues. The DNA of the CDR3 is TGTGCCAGCAGCTTTGGCCACTCCTACGAGCAGTACTTC. This sequence encodes CASSFGHSYEQYF.

The chain is built from TRBV5-1 and TRBJ2-7, with D hard to call. Germline assignment: CDR1 SGHRS and CDR2 YFSETQ. This CDR3 has 13 residues. With 0 bases removed from V and 3 bases from J, the gap between germline ends came to 7 bases. The CDR3 region has the DNA TGCGCCAGCAGCTTGGGGGCAGGCTACGAGCAGTACTTC. Its protein is CASSLGAGYEQYF.

The CDR3 here is CASSLEGRGSTDTQYF. In nucleotides, the CDR3 is TGTGCCAGCAGCTTAGAAGGGCGAGGGAGCACAGATACGCAGTATTTT. The chain has TRBV3-1 (or the pseudogene TRBV3-2) and TRBJ2-3; perhaps TRBD2 as D (5 bases). Per germline, CDR1 LGHDT and CDR2 YNNKEL (reference sequence). The V end lost 5 bases, the J end lost 0 bases, and 15 bases lay between the germline ends. The CDR3 is 16 amino acids.

This chain joins TRBV6-5 and TRBJ2-1; TRBD1 matches at 12 bases. This CDR3 comprises 15 residues. Germline trimming cut 4 bases from V and 6 bases from J; bases unmatched to any gene: 4. Germline assignment: CDR1 MNHEY and CDR2 SVGAGI. The CDR3 nucleotides are TGTGCCAGCAGTTGGGGACAGGGGGCCGTCAATGAGCAGTTCTTC. Translating gives CASSWGQGAVNEQFF.